This TCR beta chain emerged from a study of CD8+ T cells in alopecia areata. Study details: The drug, oral tofacitinib, was given to treated patients at 5 to 10 mg twice daily. Study results and caveats: Tissue-resident alphabeta T cells belonging to normal skin likewise get sequenced within scalp specimens.

Worth noting for this clone: Its antigen is not identified.

Germline CDR1 MDHEN, CDR2 SYDVKM. Trimming cost V 5 bases and J 0 bases; bases outside gene matches: 2. CDR3 length: 15 residues. T lymphocytes (CD4+ and CD8+) were sorted from PBMCs. RNA extraction and reverse transcription yielded cDNA as sequencing template. Clones were read by immunoSEQ multiplex PCR, and TCRdb kept only the in-frame ones, dropping some. The table has around 250,000 clones, 67% seen once. The chain couples TRBV28 to TRBJ2-3, with 10 nucleotides matching TRBD2. This clonotype originated in a human donor with alopecia areata. The sample in question was CD4+ T cells sorted from blood, obtained at week 0. In DNA, the CDR3 is TGTGCCAGCAGTCAAGCGGGGGGGAGCACAGATACGCAGTATTTT. Its translation: CASSQAGGSTDTQYF.